Listed below are T cell receptor beta chains from one sample, sequenced in a study of OX40 agonist ivuxolimab in advanced cancers. The protocol was immunoSEQ multiplex PCR, while the TCRdb copy is restricted to in-frame clones and leaves out a portion. Of approximately 49,000 clones in the sample, roughly 80% are singletons; the top ten hold 1.1%. Material: CD4+ or CD8+ T cells sorted from blood, obtained in a trial of the OX40 agonist ivuxolimab. These receptors all stem from an adult with an advanced solid tumor such as melanoma, head and neck, liver or kidney cancer. The CDR3 runs from the conserved cysteine through the conserved F or W. The order of the fields is D gene, J gene, clone size, V gene, CDR3 protein, CDR3 DNA. A D gene is named only where the DNA matches it firmly. For some rows the clone size is stated as once, few or many, or as a class when expanded; others skip it.

D gene: .
J gene: TRBJ2-7
clone size: few
V gene: TRBV5-6
CDR3 protein: CASSLAGPFGEQYF
CDR3 DNA: TGTGCCAGCAGCTTAGCCGGCCCATTTGGCGAGCAGTACTTC

D gene: .
J gene: TRBJ2-3
clone size: .
V gene: TRBV5-4
CDR3 protein: CASSLAANADTQYF
CDR3 DNA: TGTGCCAGCAGCTTGGCAGCGAATGCAGATACGCAGTATTTT

D gene: .
J gene: TRBJ1-4
clone size: .
V gene: TRBV4-1
CDR3 protein: CASSQEGATNEKLFF
CDR3 DNA: TGCGCCAGCAGCCAAGAGGGTGCAACTAATGAAAAACTGTTTTTT

D gene: .
J gene: TRBJ1-2
clone size: .
V gene: TRBV2
CDR3 protein: CASSGAGDGYTF
CDR3 DNA: TGTGCCAGCAGCGGGGCGGGCGATGGCTACACCTTC

D gene: .
J gene: TRBJ1-2
clone size: few
V gene: TRBV27
CDR3 protein: CASSLTGQIRGYTF
CDR3 DNA: TGTGCCAGCAGTTTAACAGGACAGATCCGGGGCTACACCTTC

D gene: .
J gene: TRBJ1-6
clone size: .
V gene: TRBV2
CDR3 protein: CASRGWVRDNSPLHF
CDR3 DNA: TGTGCCAGCAGGGGATGGGTAAGGGATAATTCACCCCTCCACTTT

D gene: .
J gene: TRBJ1-5
clone size: .
V gene: TRBV7-2
CDR3 protein: CASSSQEGRAAQHF
CDR3 DNA: TGTGCCAGCAGCTCTCAGGAGGGGCGCGCGGCCCAGCATTTT

D gene: TRBD2
J gene: TRBJ2-1
clone size: .
V gene: TRBV7-2
CDR3 protein: CASSGGREYNEQFF
CDR3 DNA: TGTGCCAGCAGTGGGGGGAGGGAATACAATGAGCAGTTCTTC

D gene: .
J gene: TRBJ2-7
clone size: .
V gene: TRBV6-1
CDR3 protein: CASRGLRRSYEQYF
CDR3 DNA: TGTGCCAGCAGGGGCTTACGAAGGTCCTACGAGCAGTACTTC

D gene: .
J gene: TRBJ2-3
clone size: .
V gene: TRBV7-6
CDR3 protein: CASSLGASTDTQYF
CDR3 DNA: TGTGCCAGCAGCTTAGGTGCTAGCACAGATACGCAGTATTTT

D gene: .
J gene: TRBJ2-5
clone size: .
V gene: TRBV6-5
CDR3 protein: CASSYSPGETQYF
CDR3 DNA: TGTGCCAGCAGTTATTCTCCCGGAGAGACCCAGTACTTC